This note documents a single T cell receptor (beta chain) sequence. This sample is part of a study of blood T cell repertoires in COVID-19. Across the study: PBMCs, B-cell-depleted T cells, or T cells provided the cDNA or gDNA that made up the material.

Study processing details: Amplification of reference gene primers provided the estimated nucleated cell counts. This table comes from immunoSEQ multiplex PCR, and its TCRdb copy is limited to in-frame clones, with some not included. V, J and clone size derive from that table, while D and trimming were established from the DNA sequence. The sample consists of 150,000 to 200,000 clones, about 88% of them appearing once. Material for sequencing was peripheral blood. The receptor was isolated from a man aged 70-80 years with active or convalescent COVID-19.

CDR3 protein: CASSQDRGVHEQYF. Written as DNA, the CDR3 is TGCGCCAGCAGCCAAGACAGGGGAGTCCACGAGCAGTACTTC. The V and J genes are TRBV4-3 and TRBJ2-7; D is possibly TRBD1 (6 bases). This CDR3 contains 14 residues. Between the trimmed V and J ends, which lost 0 bases and 5 bases, there was a span of 11 bases. The V gene's germline CDR1 is LGHNA and CDR2 YSLEER.